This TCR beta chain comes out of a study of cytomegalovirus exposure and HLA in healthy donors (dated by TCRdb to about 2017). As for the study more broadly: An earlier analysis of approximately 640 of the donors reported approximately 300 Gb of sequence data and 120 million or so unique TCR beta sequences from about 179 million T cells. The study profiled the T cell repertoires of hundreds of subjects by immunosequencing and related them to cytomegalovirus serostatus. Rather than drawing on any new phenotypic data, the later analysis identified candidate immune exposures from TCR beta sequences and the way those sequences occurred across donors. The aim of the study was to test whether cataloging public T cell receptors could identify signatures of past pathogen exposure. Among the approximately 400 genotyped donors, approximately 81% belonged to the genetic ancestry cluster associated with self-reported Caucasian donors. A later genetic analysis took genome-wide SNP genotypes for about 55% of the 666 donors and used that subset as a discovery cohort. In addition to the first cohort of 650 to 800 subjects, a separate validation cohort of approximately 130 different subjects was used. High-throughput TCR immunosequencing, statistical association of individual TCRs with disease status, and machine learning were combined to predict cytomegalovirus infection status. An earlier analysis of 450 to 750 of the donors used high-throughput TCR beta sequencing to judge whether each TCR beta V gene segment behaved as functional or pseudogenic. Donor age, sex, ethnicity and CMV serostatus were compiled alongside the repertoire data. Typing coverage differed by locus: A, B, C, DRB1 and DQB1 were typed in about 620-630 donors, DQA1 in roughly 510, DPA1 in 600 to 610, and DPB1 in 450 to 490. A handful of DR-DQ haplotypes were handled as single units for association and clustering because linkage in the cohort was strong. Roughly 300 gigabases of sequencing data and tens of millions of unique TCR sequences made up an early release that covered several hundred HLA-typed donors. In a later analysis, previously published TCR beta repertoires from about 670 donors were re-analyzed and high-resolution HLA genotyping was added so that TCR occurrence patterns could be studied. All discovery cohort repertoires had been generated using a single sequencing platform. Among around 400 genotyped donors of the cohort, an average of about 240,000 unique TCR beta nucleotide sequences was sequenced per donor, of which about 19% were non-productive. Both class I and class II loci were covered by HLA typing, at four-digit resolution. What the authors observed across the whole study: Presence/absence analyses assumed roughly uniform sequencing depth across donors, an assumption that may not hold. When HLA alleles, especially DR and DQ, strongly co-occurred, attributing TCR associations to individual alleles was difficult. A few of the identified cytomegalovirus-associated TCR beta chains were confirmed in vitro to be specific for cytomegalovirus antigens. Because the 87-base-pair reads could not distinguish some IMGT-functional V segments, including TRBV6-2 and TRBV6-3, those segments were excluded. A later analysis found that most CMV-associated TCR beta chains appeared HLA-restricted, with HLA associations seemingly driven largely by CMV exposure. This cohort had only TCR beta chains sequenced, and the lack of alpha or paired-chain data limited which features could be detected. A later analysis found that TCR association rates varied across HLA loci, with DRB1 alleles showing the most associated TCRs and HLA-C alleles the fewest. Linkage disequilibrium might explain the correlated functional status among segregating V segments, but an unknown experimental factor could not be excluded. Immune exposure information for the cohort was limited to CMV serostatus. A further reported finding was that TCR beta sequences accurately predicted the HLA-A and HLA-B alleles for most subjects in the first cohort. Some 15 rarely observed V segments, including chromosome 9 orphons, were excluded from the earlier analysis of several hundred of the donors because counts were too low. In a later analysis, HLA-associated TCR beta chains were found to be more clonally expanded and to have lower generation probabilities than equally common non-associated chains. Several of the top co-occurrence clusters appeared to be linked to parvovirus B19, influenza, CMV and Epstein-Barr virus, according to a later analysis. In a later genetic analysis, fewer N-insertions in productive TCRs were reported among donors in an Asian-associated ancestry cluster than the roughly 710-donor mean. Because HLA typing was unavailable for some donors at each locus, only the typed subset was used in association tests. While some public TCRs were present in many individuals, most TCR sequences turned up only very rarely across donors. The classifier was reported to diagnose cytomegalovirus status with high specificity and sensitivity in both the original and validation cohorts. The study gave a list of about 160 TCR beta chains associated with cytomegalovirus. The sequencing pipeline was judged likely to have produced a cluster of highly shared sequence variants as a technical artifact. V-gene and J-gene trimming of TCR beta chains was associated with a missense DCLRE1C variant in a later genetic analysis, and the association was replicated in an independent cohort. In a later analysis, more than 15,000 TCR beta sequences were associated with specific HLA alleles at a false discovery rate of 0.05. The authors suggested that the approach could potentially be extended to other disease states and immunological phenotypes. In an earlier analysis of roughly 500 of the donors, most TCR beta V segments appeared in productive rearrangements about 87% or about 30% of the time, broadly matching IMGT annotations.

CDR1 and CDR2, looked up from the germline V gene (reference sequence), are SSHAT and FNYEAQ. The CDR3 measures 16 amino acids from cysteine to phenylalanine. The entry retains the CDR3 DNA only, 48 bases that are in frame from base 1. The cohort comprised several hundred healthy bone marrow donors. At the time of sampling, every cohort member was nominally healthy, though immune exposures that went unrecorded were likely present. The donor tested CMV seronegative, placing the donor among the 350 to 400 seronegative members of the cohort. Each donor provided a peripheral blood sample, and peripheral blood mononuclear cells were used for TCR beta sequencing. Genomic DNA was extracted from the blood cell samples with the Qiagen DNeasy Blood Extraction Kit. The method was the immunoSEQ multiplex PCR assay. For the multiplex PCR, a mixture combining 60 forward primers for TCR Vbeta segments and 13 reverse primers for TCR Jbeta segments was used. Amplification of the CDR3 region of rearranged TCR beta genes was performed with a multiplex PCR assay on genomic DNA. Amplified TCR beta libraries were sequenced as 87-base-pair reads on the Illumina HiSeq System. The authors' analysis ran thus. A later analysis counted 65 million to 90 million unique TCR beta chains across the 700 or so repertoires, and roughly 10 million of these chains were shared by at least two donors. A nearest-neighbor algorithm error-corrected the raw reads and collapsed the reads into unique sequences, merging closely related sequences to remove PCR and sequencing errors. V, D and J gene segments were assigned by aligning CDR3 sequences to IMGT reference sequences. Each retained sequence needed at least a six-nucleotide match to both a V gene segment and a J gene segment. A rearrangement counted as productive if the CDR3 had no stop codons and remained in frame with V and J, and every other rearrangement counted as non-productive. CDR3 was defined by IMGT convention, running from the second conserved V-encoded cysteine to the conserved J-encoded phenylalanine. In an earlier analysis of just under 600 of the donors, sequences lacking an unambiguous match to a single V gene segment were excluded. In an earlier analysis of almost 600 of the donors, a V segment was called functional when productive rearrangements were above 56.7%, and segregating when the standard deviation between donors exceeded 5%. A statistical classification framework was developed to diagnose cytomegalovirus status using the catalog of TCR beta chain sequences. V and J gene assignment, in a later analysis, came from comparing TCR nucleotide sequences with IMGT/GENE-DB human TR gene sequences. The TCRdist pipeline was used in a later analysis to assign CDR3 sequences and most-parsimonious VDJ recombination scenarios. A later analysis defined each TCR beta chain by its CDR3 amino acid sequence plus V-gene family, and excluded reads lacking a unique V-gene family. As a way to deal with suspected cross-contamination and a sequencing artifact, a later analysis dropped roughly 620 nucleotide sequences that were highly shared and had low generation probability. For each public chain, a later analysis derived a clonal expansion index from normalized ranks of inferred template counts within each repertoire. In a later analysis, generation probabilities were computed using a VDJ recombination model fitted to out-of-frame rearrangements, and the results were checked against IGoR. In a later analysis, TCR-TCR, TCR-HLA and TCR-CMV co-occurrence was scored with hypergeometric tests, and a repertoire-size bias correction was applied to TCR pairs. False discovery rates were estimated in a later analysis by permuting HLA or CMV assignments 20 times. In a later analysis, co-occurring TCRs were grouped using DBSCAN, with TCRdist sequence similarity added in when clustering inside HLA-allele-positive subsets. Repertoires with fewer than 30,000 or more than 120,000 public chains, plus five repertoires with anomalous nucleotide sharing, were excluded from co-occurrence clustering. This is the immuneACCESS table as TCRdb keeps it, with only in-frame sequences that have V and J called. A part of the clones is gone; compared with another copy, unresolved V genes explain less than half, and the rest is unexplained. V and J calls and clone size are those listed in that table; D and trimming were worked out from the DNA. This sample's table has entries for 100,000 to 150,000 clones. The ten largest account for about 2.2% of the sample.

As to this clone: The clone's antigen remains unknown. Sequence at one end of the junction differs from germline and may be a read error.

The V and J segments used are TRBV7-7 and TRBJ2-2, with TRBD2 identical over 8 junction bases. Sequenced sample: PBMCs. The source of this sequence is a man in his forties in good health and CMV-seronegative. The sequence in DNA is TGTGCTAGCAGTCAGCAACTAGCGGCCGGGGGCGGGGAGCTGTTTTTT. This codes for CASSQQLAAGGGELFF.